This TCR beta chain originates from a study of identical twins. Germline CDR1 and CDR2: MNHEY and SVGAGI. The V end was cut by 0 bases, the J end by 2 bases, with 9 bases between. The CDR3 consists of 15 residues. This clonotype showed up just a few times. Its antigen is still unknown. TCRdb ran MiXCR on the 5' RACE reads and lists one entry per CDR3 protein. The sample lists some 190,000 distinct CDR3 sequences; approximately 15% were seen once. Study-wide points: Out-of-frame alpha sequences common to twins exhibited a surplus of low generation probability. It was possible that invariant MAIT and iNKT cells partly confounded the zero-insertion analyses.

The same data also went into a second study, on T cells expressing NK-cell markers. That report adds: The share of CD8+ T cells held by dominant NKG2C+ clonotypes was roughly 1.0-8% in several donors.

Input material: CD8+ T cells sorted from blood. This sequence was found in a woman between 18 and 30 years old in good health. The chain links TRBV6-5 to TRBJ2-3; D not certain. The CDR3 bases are TGTGCCAGCAGTTACTCGCCTGGGAACACAGATACGCAGTATTTT. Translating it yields CASSYSPGNTDTQYF.